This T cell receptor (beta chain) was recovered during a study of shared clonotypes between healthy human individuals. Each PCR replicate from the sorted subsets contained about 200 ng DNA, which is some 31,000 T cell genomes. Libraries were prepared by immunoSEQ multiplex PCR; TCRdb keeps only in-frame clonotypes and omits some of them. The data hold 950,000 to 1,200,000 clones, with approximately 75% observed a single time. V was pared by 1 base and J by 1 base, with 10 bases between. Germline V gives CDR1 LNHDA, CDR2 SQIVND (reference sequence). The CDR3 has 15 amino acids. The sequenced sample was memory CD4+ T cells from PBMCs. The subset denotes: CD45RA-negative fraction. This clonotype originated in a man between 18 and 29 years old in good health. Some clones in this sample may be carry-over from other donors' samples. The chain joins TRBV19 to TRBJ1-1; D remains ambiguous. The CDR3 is CASSIGGHQNTEAFF. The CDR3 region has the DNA TGTGCCAGTAGTATAGGCGGTCATCAGAACACTGAAGCTTTCTTT. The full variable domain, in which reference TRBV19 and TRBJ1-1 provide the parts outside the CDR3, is DGGITQSPKYLFRKEGQNVTLSCEQNLNHDAMYWYRQDPGQGLRLIYYSQIVNDFQKGDIAEGYSVSREKKESFPLTVTSAQKNPTAFYLCASSIGGHQNTEAFFGQGTRLTVV.